This is a list of T cell receptor beta chains from one sample in a study of radiation and T cells in renal cell carcinoma. Measured with immunoSEQ multiplex PCR; TCRdb has only the in-frame clones, and not every one. The repertoire consists of about 88,000 clones, with approximately 86% occurring once and the leading ten covering roughly 8%. Sequencing used blood, obtained from a patient whose treatment included radiotherapy and nephrectomy. These receptors all come from a man in his forties or fifties with renal cell carcinoma. CDR3s include the opening cysteine and the closing phenylalanine or tryptophan. The order of the fields is V gene, J gene, CDR3 protein.

V gene: TRBV11-2; J gene: TRBJ1-3; CDR3 protein: CASSLRRASGNTIYF
V gene: TRBV29-1; J gene: TRBJ2-7; CDR3 protein: CSVVKGEQYF
V gene: TRBV1; J gene: TRBJ1-2; CDR3 protein: CTSSQGDTPDYGYTF
V gene: TRBV5-4; J gene: TRBJ1-2; CDR3 protein: CASSVDRSYGYTF
V gene: TRBV10-3; J gene: TRBJ2-3; CDR3 protein: CAISEPNYDSLQSTDTQYF
V gene: TRBV2; J gene: TRBJ2-1; CDR3 protein: CASSLLAGGVGEQFF
V gene: TRBV30; J gene: TRBJ2-7; CDR3 protein: CASGVGPHEQYF
V gene: TRBV2; J gene: TRBJ1-5; CDR3 protein: CASTISSGQGGQPQHF
V gene: TRBV4-1; J gene: TRBJ1-3; CDR3 protein: CASSQDPPSSLGNTIYF
V gene: TRBV28; J gene: TRBJ1-2; CDR3 protein: CASSPPLRPGSNYGYTF